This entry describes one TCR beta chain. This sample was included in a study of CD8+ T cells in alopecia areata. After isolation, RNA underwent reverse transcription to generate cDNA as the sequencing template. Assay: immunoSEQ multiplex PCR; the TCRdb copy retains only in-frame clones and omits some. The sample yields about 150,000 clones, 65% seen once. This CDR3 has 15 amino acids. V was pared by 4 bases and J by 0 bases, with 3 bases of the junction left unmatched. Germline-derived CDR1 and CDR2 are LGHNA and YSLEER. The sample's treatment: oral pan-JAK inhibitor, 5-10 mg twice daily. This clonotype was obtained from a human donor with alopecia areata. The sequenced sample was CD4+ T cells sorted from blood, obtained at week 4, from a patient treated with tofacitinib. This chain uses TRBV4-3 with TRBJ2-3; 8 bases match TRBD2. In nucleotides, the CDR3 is TGCGCCAGCAGCCGGACTAGCCTGAGCACAGATACGCAGTATTTT. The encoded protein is CASSRTSLSTDTQYF.